These T cell receptor beta chains were read from a single sample in a study of T-cell reconstitution after alpha-beta-depleted transplantation in children. Using its own MiXCR run on the PCR reads, TCRdb lists one record per CDR3 protein. The table has 250,000 to 300,000 distinct CDR3 sequences, nearly 8% seen once. The specimen comprised peripheral blood, sampled 360 days after TCRalphabeta/CD19-depleted stem cell transplant. All receptors derive from a female patient aged 2 to 10 who had a stem cell transplant for Fanconi anemia, so the T cells may come from the graft donor. CDR3s include the opening cysteine and the closing phenylalanine or tryptophan. The order of the fields is clone size, J gene, D gene, V gene, CDR3 DNA, CDR3 protein. The D gene is left open where the match is weak. Expanded clones get a size class; other rows say once, few or many, or leave the size out.

abundance: .; j_gene: TRBJ1-6; d_gene: .; v_gene: TRBV7-8; CDR3nt: TGTGCCAGCAGCGCCAAGCCAGGGAGCTCACCCCTCCACTTT; CDR3aa: CASSAKPGSSPLHF
abundance: few; j_gene: TRBJ2-7; d_gene: .; v_gene: TRBV18; CDR3nt: TGTGCCAGCTCACCTGGAGGGACACCTTACGAGCAGTACTTC; CDR3aa: CASSPGGTPYEQYF
abundance: .; j_gene: TRBJ2-7; d_gene: .; v_gene: TRBV12-5; CDR3nt: TGTGCTAGTGGTTTGAGGGGGAGCTCCTACGAGCAGTACTTC; CDR3aa: CASGLRGSSYEQYF
abundance: .; j_gene: TRBJ1-6; d_gene: .; v_gene: TRBV20-1; CDR3nt: TGCAGTGCTAGTTACAGCTCCTATAATTCACCCCTCCACTTT; CDR3aa: CSASYSSYNSPLHF
abundance: many; j_gene: TRBJ2-7; d_gene: TRBD2; v_gene: TRBV3-1; CDR3nt: TGTGCCAGCAGCCGGACTAGCGGGGTCGAGCAGTACTTC; CDR3aa: CASSRTSGVEQYF
abundance: few; j_gene: TRBJ1-4; d_gene: .; v_gene: TRBV25-1; CDR3nt: TGTGCCAGCAGTGATCGACTGGCGGTGGGGGATGAAAAACTGTTTTTT; CDR3aa: CASSDRLAVGDEKLFF
abundance: many; j_gene: TRBJ1-6; d_gene: .; v_gene: TRBV20-1; CDR3nt: TGCAGTGTTATAGCAGGGGTTAGTAATTCACCCCTCCACTTT; CDR3aa: CSVIAGVSNSPLHF
abundance: many; j_gene: TRBJ1-1; d_gene: .; v_gene: TRBV15; CDR3nt: TGTGCCACCAGCAGAGATCTAAGACGGGGGAACACTGAAGCTTTCTTT; CDR3aa: CATSRDLRRGNTEAFF
abundance: .; j_gene: TRBJ1-3; d_gene: .; v_gene: TRBV3-1; CDR3nt: TGTGCCAGCAGCCTCAGGGGACTCCTTGGAAACACCATATATTTT; CDR3aa: CASSLRGLLGNTIYF
abundance: .; j_gene: TRBJ2-7; d_gene: TRBD1; v_gene: TRBV3-1; CDR3nt: TGTGCCAGCAGCCACGGGACAGGGGTCGGGCAGTACTTC; CDR3aa: CASSHGTGVGQYF
abundance: few; j_gene: TRBJ1-2; d_gene: .; v_gene: TRBV2; CDR3nt: TGTGCCAGCACGCGAGAAAACTATGGCTACACCTTC; CDR3aa: CASTRENYGYTF
abundance: many; j_gene: TRBJ2-2; d_gene: .; v_gene: TRBV6-4; CDR3nt: TGTGCCAGCAGTGAGGGGCCGTCCCGGGGGGAGCTGTTTTTT; CDR3aa: CASSEGPSRGELFF
abundance: few; j_gene: TRBJ1-4; d_gene: .; v_gene: TRBV6-2/TRBV6-3; CDR3nt: TGTGCCAGCAGTTACTCATCGGACGGACTGGAAAAACTGTTTTTT; CDR3aa: CASSYSSDGLEKLFF
abundance: .; j_gene: TRBJ1-1; d_gene: .; v_gene: TRBV4-2; CDR3nt: TGTGCCAGCAGCCAAGAAGGAAACAGTCGGAACACTGAAGCTTTCTTT; CDR3aa: CASSQEGNSRNTEAFF
abundance: .; j_gene: TRBJ1-2; d_gene: TRBD1; v_gene: TRBV5-1; CDR3nt: TGCGCCAGCAGCCCTGACAGGGCTTCGTTCTATGGCTACACCTTC; CDR3aa: CASSPDRASFYGYTF
abundance: many; j_gene: TRBJ2-7; d_gene: .; v_gene: TRBV7-9; CDR3nt: TGTGCCAGCAGCCTAAATATCCCCCCCTACGAGCAGTACTTC; CDR3aa: CASSLNIPPYEQYF
abundance: few; j_gene: TRBJ2-7; d_gene: .; v_gene: TRBV7-6; CDR3nt: TGTGCCAGCAGCTTAGCTCTGGGAAGTTTCGAGCAGTACTTC; CDR3aa: CASSLALGSFEQYF
abundance: many; j_gene: TRBJ1-1; d_gene: .; v_gene: TRBV4-1; CDR3nt: TGCGCCAGCAGCCAAGATGTAAATTCGGGGAGAACTGAAGCTTTCTTT; CDR3aa: CASSQDVNSGRTEAFF
abundance: many; j_gene: TRBJ1-1; d_gene: .; v_gene: TRBV12-3/TRBV12-4; CDR3nt: TGTGCCAGCAGTTTCAGAGATCACACTGAAGCTTTCTTT; CDR3aa: CASSFRDHTEAFF
abundance: .; j_gene: TRBJ1-1; d_gene: .; v_gene: TRBV15; CDR3nt: TGTGCCACCAACCAGGGTGGCGCTGAAGCTTTCTTT; CDR3aa: CATNQGGAEAFF
abundance: few; j_gene: TRBJ1-1; d_gene: .; v_gene: TRBV25-1; CDR3nt: TGTGCCAGCAGCTACAGGGCGCTCCGAGGAGCTTTCTTT; CDR3aa: CASSYRALRGAFF
abundance: many; j_gene: TRBJ1-4; d_gene: .; v_gene: TRBV5-1; CDR3nt: TGCGCCAGCAGCGACCCCTATGAAAAACTGTTTTTT; CDR3aa: CASSDPYEKLFF
abundance: many; j_gene: TRBJ2-5; d_gene: .; v_gene: TRBV7-2; CDR3nt: TGTGCCAGCAGCGACCGTCTGCGAGCCCTTACAGGAGAGACCCAGTACTTC; CDR3aa: CASSDRLRALTGETQYF
abundance: .; j_gene: TRBJ2-1; d_gene: TRBD2; v_gene: TRBV7-6; CDR3nt: TGTGCCAGCAGCTCCCGACTAGCGGGGAGCTCCTACAATGAGCAGTTCTTC; CDR3aa: CASSSRLAGSSYNEQFF
abundance: many; j_gene: TRBJ2-2; d_gene: TRBD2; v_gene: TRBV12-3/TRBV12-4; CDR3nt: TGTGCCAGCAGTTTCCTAGCGGGAGGGCCTGCTGGGACCGGGGAGCTGTTTTTT; CDR3aa: CASSFLAGGPAGTGELFF
abundance: .; j_gene: TRBJ2-2; d_gene: .; v_gene: TRBV6-5; CDR3nt: TGTGCCAGCAGTTACAACCCGGGGGAGACCGGGGAGCTGTTTTTT; CDR3aa: CASSYNPGETGELFF
abundance: many; j_gene: TRBJ2-7; d_gene: TRBD2; v_gene: TRBV5-1; CDR3nt: TGCGCCAGCAGCTTACTAGCGGGAGCTTCCGAGCAGTACTTC; CDR3aa: CASSLLAGASEQYF
abundance: few; j_gene: TRBJ1-1; d_gene: .; v_gene: TRBV6-2/TRBV6-3; CDR3nt: TGTGCCAGCAGTTACGAAGGGTGGAACACTGAAGCTTTCTTT; CDR3aa: CASSYEGWNTEAFF
abundance: many; j_gene: TRBJ2-1; d_gene: .; v_gene: TRBV15; CDR3nt: TGTGCCACCAGCGGAGGAGGGCAGAGCAATGAGCAGTTCTTC; CDR3aa: CATSGGGQSNEQFF
abundance: many; j_gene: TRBJ1-2; d_gene: .; v_gene: TRBV28; CDR3nt: TGTGCCAGCAGTTTAACCGACAGGCTCCCAAGGGGCTACACCTTC; CDR3aa: CASSLTDRLPRGYTF
abundance: many; j_gene: TRBJ2-4; d_gene: .; v_gene: TRBV10-3; CDR3nt: TGTGCCATCAAAGGGTTAGGCGAAAACATTCAGTACTTC; CDR3aa: CAIKGLGENIQYF
abundance: few; j_gene: TRBJ2-2; d_gene: TRBD1; v_gene: TRBV7-9; CDR3nt: TGTGCCAGCAGCTTACAATTGACAGGGCTTAACACCGGGGAGCTGTTTTTT; CDR3aa: CASSLQLTGLNTGELFF
abundance: many; j_gene: TRBJ2-1; d_gene: .; v_gene: TRBV5-1; CDR3nt: TGCGCCAGCAGCTTGGCTTCGAACACCTACAATGAGCAGTTCTTC; CDR3aa: CASSLASNTYNEQFF
abundance: many; j_gene: TRBJ2-3; d_gene: .; v_gene: TRBV5-8; CDR3nt: TGTGCCAGCAGCTTTCGCAGGGGAAGTGAGGATACGCAGTATTTT; CDR3aa: CASSFRRGSEDTQYF
abundance: many; j_gene: TRBJ2-7; d_gene: TRBD2; v_gene: TRBV9; CDR3nt: TGTGCCAGCAGCAAGGGACTAGCGGGGGAAACCTCCTGGGAGCAGTACTTC; CDR3aa: CASSKGLAGETSWEQYF
abundance: many; j_gene: TRBJ2-3; d_gene: .; v_gene: TRBV9; CDR3nt: TGTGCCAGCAGCGTAGGCGGAGGTCAAGATACGCAGTATTTT; CDR3aa: CASSVGGGQDTQYF
abundance: many; j_gene: TRBJ2-5; d_gene: .; v_gene: TRBV5-6; CDR3nt: TGTGCCAGCAGCTTGGTTTGGGCAGGAAGAGAGACCCAGTACTTC; CDR3aa: CASSLVWAGRETQYF
abundance: .; j_gene: TRBJ2-1; d_gene: .; v_gene: TRBV7-8; CDR3nt: TGTGCCAGCAGCTTAGGGGGCGGAAGGAGCTCCTACAATGAGCAGTTCTTC; CDR3aa: CASSLGGGRSSYNEQFF
abundance: many; j_gene: TRBJ2-2; d_gene: TRBD2; v_gene: TRBV19; CDR3nt: TGTGCCAGTAGTTTCCCAACCGGGACTAGCAACACCGGGGAGCTGTTTTTT; CDR3aa: CASSFPTGTSNTGELFF
abundance: many; j_gene: TRBJ1-5; d_gene: .; v_gene: TRBV6-1; CDR3nt: TGTGCCAGCAGTCCTTTGGAGGGCCAGCCCCAGCATTTT; CDR3aa: CASSPLEGQPQHF
abundance: few; j_gene: TRBJ2-4; d_gene: .; v_gene: TRBV7-9; CDR3nt: TGTGCCAGCAGCTCCCTAAAAAACATTCAGTACTTC; CDR3aa: CASSSLKNIQYF
abundance: many; j_gene: TRBJ1-4; d_gene: .; v_gene: TRBV2; CDR3nt: TGTGCCAGCAGTGAGGGGGGGGCCCGTAATGAAAAACTGTTTTTT; CDR3aa: CASSEGGARNEKLFF
abundance: few; j_gene: TRBJ2-7; d_gene: TRBD1; v_gene: TRBV29-1; CDR3nt: TGCAGCGTCGGGACAGCCTCCTACGAGCAGTACTTC; CDR3aa: CSVGTASYEQYF
abundance: .; j_gene: TRBJ1-2; d_gene: TRBD1; v_gene: TRBV7-9; CDR3nt: TGTGCCATAGGACAGGGGGCGTTTGGCTACACCTTC; CDR3aa: CAIGQGAFGYTF
abundance: few; j_gene: TRBJ2-5; d_gene: TRBD2; v_gene: TRBV5-1; CDR3nt: TGCGCCAGCAGCGCGGGACTAGCGGGAGAGACCCAGTACTTC; CDR3aa: CASSAGLAGETQYF
abundance: many; j_gene: TRBJ1-2; d_gene: .; v_gene: TRBV5-1; CDR3nt: TGCGCCAGCAGCCATGGGTTTAAGAGCTATGGCTACACCTTC; CDR3aa: CASSHGFKSYGYTF
abundance: many; j_gene: TRBJ2-1; d_gene: .; v_gene: TRBV20-1; CDR3nt: TGCAGTGCCCCGTGGGCCCGGGGCGCGGCCACCGGGAGAAATGAGCAGTTCTTC; CDR3aa: CSAPWARGAATGRNEQFF
abundance: few; j_gene: TRBJ1-2; d_gene: .; v_gene: TRBV10-1; CDR3nt: TGCGCCAGCAGTGAGTGGACAGTGGGGGACTATGGCTACACCTTC; CDR3aa: CASSEWTVGDYGYTF
abundance: few; j_gene: TRBJ2-6; d_gene: .; v_gene: TRBV5-6; CDR3nt: TGTGCCAGCAGCTCTCAGGACAGAAACGTCCTGACTTTC; CDR3aa: CASSSQDRNVLTF
abundance: many; j_gene: TRBJ2-5; d_gene: .; v_gene: TRBV7-6; CDR3nt: TGTGCCAGCAGCTTAGTTGGTTGGGACTCTCCGTACCAAGAGACCCAGTACTTC; CDR3aa: CASSLVGWDSPYQETQYF
abundance: few; j_gene: TRBJ2-1; d_gene: TRBD1; v_gene: TRBV20-1; CDR3nt: TGCAGTGCTCGCGAACGGACAGGGAGTGGGTCCTACAATGAGCAGTTCTTC; CDR3aa: CSARERTGSGSYNEQFF
abundance: few; j_gene: TRBJ2-2; d_gene: .; v_gene: TRBV21-1; CDR3nt: TGTGCCAGCAGGGAATATCACAGGGATCCGGCGAGTTACACCGGGGAGCTGTTTTTT; CDR3aa: CASREYHRDPASYTGELFF
abundance: many; j_gene: TRBJ1-1; d_gene: .; v_gene: TRBV29-1; CDR3nt: TGCAGCGTTAAGACATACATGAACACTGAAGCTTTCTTT; CDR3aa: CSVKTYMNTEAFF